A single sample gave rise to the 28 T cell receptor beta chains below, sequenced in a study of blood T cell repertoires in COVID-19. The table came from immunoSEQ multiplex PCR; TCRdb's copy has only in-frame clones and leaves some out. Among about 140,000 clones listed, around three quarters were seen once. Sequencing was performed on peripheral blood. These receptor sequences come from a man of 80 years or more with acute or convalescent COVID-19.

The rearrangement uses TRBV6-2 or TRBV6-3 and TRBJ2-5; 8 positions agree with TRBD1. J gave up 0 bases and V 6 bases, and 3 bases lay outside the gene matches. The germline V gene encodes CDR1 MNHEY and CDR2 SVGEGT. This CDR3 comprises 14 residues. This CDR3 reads CASSDRGYQETQYF. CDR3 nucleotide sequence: TGTGCCAGCAGCGACAGGGGATACCAAGAGACCCAGTACTTC.

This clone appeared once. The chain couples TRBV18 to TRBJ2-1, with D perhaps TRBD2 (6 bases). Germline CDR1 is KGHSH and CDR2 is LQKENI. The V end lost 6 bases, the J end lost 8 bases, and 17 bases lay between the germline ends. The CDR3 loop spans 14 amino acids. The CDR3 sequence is CASSRDSKRDEQFF. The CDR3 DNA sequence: TGTGCCAGCTCCCGGGACTCGAAACGGGATGAGCAGTTCTTC.

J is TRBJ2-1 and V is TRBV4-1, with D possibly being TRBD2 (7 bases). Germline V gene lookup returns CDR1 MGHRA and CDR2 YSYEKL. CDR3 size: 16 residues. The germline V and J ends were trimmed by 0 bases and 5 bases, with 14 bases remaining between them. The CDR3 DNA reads TGCGCCAGCAGCCAAGATGGGGGGGCACCCAACAATGAGCAGTTCTTC. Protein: CASSQDGGAPNNEQFF.

The CDR3 region is CAWSATGTGGLGNEQFF. For the CDR3, the DNA is TGTGCCTGGAGTGCTACCGGGACAGGGGGCCTAGGTAATGAGCAGTTCTTC. This chain connects TRBV30 to TRBJ2-1; 12 bases agree with TRBD1. The germline gives CDR1 GTSNPN, CDR2 SVGIG (reference sequence). The V and J ends lost 1 base and 7 bases, in that order; junction bases with no gene match: 11. CDR3 size: 17 residues. Full variable domain (outside the CDR3, taken from reference TRBV30 and TRBJ2-1): SQTIHQWPATLVQPVGSPLSLECTVEGTSNPNLYWYRQAAGRGLQLLFYSVGIGQISSEVPQNLSASRPQDRQFILSSKKLLLSDSGFYLCAWSATGTGGLGNEQFFGPGTRLTVL.

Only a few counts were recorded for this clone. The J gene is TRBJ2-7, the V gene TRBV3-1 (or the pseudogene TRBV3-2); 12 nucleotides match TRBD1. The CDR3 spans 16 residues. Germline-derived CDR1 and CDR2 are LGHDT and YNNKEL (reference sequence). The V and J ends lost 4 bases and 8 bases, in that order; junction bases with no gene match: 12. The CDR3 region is CASSLIPGQGASQQYF. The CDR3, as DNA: TGTGCCAGCAGCCTTATCCCGGGACAGGGGGCTTCTCAGCAGTACTTC.

The CDR3 reads CATKTGSETQYF. The CDR3 DNA reads TGTGCCACCAAGACAGGGTCGGAGACCCAGTACTTC. This chain links TRBV28 with TRBJ2-5; 7 bases map to TRBD1. Germline CDR1 MDHEN, CDR2 SYDVKM. V was clipped by 10 bases and J by 5 bases; unmatched bases: 7. The CDR3 is made up of 12 amino acids.

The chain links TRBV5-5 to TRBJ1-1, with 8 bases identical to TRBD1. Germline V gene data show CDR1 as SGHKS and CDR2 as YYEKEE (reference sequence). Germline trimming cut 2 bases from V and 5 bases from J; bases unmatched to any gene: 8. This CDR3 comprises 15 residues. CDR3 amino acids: CASSLRTGTGTEAFF. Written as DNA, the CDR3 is TGTGCCAGCAGCTTACGGACAGGGACGGGGACTGAAGCTTTCTTT.

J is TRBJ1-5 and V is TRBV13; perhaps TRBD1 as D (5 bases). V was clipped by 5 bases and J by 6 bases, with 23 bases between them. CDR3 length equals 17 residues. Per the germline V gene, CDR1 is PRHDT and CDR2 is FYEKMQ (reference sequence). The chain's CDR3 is CASSIFSSLMGGQPQHF. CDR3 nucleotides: TGTGCCAGCAGCATTTTTTCCTCCCTCATGGGGGGTCAGCCCCAGCATTTT.

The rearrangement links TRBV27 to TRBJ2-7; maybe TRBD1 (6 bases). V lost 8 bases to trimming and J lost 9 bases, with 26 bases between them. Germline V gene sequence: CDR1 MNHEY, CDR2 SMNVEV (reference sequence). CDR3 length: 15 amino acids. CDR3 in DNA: TGTGCCAGCTCCTTTTTAAACAGGGTAAACTCGTGGCAGTACTTC. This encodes CASSFLNRVNSWQYF.

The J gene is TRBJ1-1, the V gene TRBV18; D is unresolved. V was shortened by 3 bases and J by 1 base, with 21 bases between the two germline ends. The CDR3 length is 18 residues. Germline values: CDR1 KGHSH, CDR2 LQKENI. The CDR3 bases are TGTGCCAGCTCACCCATTCCCACCGGGGTAGCGGGGAACACTGAAGCTTTCTTT. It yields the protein CASSPIPTGVAGNTEAFF.

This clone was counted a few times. Here the CDR3 DNA reads TGTGCCAGCAGCGCCTTCCGGACGGGGGGCTACGAGCAGTACTTC. Residues: CASSAFRTGGYEQYF. The chain employs TRBV7-8 and TRBJ2-7; 7 bases agree with TRBD2. The CDR3 is made up of 15 amino acids. After removal of 5 bases from V and 3 bases from J, the junction contained 10 bases not matched to a gene. Germline CDR1 and CDR2: SGHVS and FQNEAQ.

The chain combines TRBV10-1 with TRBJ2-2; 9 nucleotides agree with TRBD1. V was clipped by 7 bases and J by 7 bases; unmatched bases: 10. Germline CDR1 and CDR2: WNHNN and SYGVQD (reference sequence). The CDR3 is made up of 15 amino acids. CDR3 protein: CASIPDRGKSGELFF. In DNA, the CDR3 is TGCGCCAGCATTCCGGACAGGGGAAAGAGCGGGGAGCTGTTTTTT.

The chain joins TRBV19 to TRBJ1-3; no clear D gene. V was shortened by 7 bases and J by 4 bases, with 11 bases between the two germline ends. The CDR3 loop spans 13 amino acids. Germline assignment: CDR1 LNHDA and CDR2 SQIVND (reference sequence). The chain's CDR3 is CASISHMGNTIYF. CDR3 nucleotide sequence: TGTGCCAGTATCTCACACATGGGAAACACCATATATTTT.

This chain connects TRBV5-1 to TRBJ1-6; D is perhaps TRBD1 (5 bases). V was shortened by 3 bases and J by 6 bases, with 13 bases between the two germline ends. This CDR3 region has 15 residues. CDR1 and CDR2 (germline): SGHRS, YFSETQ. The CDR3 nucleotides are TGCGCCAGCAGCTCGGCGACAGTTTCTAATTCACCCCTCCACTTT. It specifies CASSSATVSNSPLHF.

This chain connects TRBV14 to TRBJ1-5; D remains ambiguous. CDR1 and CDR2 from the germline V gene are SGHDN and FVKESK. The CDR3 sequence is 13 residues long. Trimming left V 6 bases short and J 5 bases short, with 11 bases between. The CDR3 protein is CASSLLPDQPQHF. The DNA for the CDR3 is TGTGCCAGCAGTCTTCTACCGGATCAGCCCCAGCATTTT.

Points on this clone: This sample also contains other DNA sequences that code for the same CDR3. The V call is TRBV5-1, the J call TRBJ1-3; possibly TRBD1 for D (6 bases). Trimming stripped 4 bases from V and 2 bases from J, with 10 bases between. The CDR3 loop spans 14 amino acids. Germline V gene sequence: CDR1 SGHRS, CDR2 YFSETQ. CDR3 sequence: CASSPGQPGNTIYF. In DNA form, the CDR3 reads TGCGCCAGCAGCCCCGGACAGCCTGGAAACACCATATATTTT. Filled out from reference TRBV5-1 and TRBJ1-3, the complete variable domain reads KAGVTQTPRYLIKTRGQQVTLSCSPISGHRSVSWYQQTPGQGLQFLFEYFSETQRNKGNFPGRFSGRQFSNSRSEMNVSTLELGDSALYLCASSPGQPGNTIYFGEGSWLTVV.

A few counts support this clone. CDR3 coding DNA: TGTGCCAGCAGCGTAGTAGCGGGGGGCGGAGAGACCCAGTACTTC. It yields the protein CASSVVAGGGETQYF. This chain links TRBV9 with TRBJ2-5; 10 nucleotides agree with TRBD2. The CDR3 runs 15 residues. V was clipped by 0 bases and J by 4 bases; unmatched bases: 3. Germline V gives CDR1 SGDLS, CDR2 YYNGEE.

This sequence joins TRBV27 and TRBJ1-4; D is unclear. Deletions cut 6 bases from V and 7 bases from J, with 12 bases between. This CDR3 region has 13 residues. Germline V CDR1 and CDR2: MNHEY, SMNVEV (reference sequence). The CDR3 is CASSLRLGEKLFF. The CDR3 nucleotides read TGTGCCAGCAGCCTGAGGTTAGGTGAAAAACTGTTTTTT.

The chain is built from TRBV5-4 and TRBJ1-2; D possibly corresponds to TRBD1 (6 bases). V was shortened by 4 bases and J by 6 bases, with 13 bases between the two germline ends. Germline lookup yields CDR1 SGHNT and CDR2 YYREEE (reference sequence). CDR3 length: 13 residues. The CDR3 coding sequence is TGTGCCAGCAGCCCGCAGGGGATGGATGGCTACACCTTC. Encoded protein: CASSPQGMDGYTF. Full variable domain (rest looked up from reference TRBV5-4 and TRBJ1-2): ETGVTQSPTHLIKTRGQQVTLRCSSQSGHNTVSWYQQALGQGPQFIFQYYREEENGRGNFPPRFSGLQFPNYSSELNVNALELDDSALYLCASSPQGMDGYTFGSGTRLTVV.

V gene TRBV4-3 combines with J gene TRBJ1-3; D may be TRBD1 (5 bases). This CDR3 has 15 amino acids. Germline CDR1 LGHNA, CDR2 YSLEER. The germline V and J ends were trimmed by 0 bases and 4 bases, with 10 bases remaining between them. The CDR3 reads CASSQELAGGNTIYF. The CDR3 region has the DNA TGCGCCAGCAGCCAAGAATTAGCAGGGGGAAACACCATATATTTT.

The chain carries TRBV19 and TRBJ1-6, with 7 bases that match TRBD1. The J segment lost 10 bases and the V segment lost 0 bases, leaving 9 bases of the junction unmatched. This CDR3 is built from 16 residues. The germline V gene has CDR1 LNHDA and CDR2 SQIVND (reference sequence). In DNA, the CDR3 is TGTGCCAGTAGTATAGATGCTGAACAGGGGACCTCACCCCTCCACTTT. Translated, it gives CASSIDAEQGTSPLHF.

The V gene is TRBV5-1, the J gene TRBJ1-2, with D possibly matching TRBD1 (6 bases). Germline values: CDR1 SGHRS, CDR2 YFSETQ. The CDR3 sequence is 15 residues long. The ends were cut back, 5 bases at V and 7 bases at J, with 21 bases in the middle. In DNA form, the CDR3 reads TGCGCCAGCAGTCCCGGTCGGGGGGCGCCGAGTGGCTACACCTTC. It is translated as CASSPGRGAPSGYTF.

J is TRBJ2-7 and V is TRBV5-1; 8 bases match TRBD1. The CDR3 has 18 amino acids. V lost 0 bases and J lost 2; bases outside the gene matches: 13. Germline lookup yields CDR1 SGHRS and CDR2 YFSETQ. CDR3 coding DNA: TGCGCCAGCAGCTTGGAAGGGACAGGCTCCTGGAAGGCCTACGAGCAGTACTTC. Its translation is CASSLEGTGSWKAYEQYF. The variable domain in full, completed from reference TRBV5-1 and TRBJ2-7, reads KAGVTQTPRYLIKTRGQQVTLSCSPISGHRSVSWYQQTPGQGLQFLFEYFSETQRNKGNFPGRFSGRQFSNSRSEMNVSTLELGDSALYLCASSLEGTGSWKAYEQYFGPGTRLTVT.

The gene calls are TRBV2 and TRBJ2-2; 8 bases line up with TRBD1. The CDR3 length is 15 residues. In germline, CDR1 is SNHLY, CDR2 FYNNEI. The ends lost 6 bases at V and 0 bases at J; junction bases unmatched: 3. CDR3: CASRGQAANTGELFF. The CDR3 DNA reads TGTGCCAGCAGGGGACAGGCCGCGAACACCGGGGAGCTGTTTTTT.

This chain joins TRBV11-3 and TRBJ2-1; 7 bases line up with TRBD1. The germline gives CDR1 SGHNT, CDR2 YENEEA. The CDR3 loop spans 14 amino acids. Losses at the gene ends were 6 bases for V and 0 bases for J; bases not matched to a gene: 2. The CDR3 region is CASRRDSSYNEQFF. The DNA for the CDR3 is TGTGCCAGCAGAAGGGACAGCTCCTACAATGAGCAGTTCTTC.

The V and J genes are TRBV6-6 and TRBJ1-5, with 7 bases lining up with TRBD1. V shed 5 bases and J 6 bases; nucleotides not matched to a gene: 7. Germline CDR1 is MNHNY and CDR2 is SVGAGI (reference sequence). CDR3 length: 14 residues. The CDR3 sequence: CASSPQGSGQPQHF. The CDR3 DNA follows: TGTGCCAGCAGTCCACAGGGGAGCGGTCAGCCCCAGCATTTT.

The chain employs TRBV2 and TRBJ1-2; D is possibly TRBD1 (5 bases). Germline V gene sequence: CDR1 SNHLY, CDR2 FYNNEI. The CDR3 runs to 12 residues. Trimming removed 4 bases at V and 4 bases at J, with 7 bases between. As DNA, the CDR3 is TGTGCCAGCAGTGCGGACATCTATGGCTACACCTTC. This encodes CASSADIYGYTF.

CDR3 sequence: CASSSGLPEGAFF. In DNA form, the CDR3 reads TGTGCCAGCAGTTCCGGACTACCTGAGGGAGCTTTCTTT. The V call is TRBV28, the J call TRBJ1-1; the D is unclear. The V end lost 4 bases, the J end lost 10 bases, and 16 bases lay between the germline ends. This CDR3 has 13 amino acids. The V gene's germline CDR1 is MDHEN and CDR2 SYDVKM.